A selection of T cell receptor beta chains follows, all from one sample in a study of regulatory dendritic cells for organ transplantation. Sequenced by immunoSEQ multiplex PCR; TCRdb stores in-frame clones only, minus some. The sample records fewer than 13,000 clones, under 80% being singletons. Sequencing was performed on memory CD8+ T cells from blood. The receptors stem from a human donor in good health. Both conserved end residues are part of each CDR3. Clone size appears in some rows only: once, few, many, or a class for an expanded clone.

j_call clone_size v_call cdr3_aa
TRBJ2-3 - TRBV5-1 CASSSGQGDTDTQYF
TRBJ2-7 - TRBV4-1 CASSQDLLAGNPYEQYF
TRBJ2-1 - TRBV18 CASSPSLHEQFF
TRBJ1-2 - TRBV5-4 CASSSRDDFREGYTF
TRBJ2-7 once TRBV6-5 CASSYAGSESYEQYF
TRBJ2-7 - TRBV4-3 CASSQGQGLGGSYEQYF
TRBJ2-2 few TRBV27 CASSGGSGELFF
TRBJ1-6 few TRBV9 CASSVNMGQEPPLHF
TRBJ2-3 few TRBV6-4 CASSPTSGGTDTQYF
TRBJ2-7 - TRBV5-5 CASSDGTGGEDEQYF
TRBJ2-7 few TRBV25-1 CASSEGREEQYF
TRBJ1-5 - TRBV4-1 CASSQGPFLRAEYNQPQHF
TRBJ1-3 - TRBV27 CASSGGIPGNTIYF
TRBJ2-3 - TRBV5-5 CASSPSGGPGDTQYF
TRBJ1-1 - TRBV9 CASSVGAMGTEAFF
TRBJ2-3 - TRBV28 CASSLSVRLPTNTQYF
TRBJ1-3 - TRBV30 CAWSVEFGMRAGNTIYF
TRBJ2-4 - TRBV10-2 CASSAFDVRRAKNIQYF
TRBJ1-2 - TRBV4-2 CASSQPDKGYGYTF
TRBJ2-2 - TRBV30 CALREGERETGELFF
TRBJ2-2 - TRBV4-1 CASSQEERSRDTGELFF
- once TRBV19 CASSIVPSYEQYF
TRBJ2-5 - TRBV4-1 CASSSAGGLVTETQYF
TRBJ2-2 - TRBV7-3 CASSPGLTNTGELFF
TRBJ1-2 - TRBV5-4 CASRPDSNYGYTF
TRBJ2-1 - TRBV7-7 CASSFSNAGNMNEQFF
TRBJ1-5 - TRBV7-6 CASSLAPIWQGYSNQPQHF
TRBJ2-1 - TRBV6-5 CASRNGRAFYNEQFF
TRBJ2-1 medium-sized TRBV5-1 CASTTSGTSDFYNEQFF
TRBJ1-2 - TRBV15 CATSGDRSDYGYTF
TRBJ2-7 - TRBV11-2 CASSLERDLGAGYEQYF
TRBJ1-2 - TRBV4-1 CASSPGQGSWGYTF
TRBJ2-2 large TRBV27 CASSYNHGELFF
TRBJ2-7 - TRBV4-1 CASSQAHRDRTYEQYF
TRBJ2-3 - TRBV27 CASSLLAPSTDTQYF
TRBJ2-2 - TRBV10-2 CASTISNTGELFF
TRBJ1-2 - TRBV7-9 CASSLGPSYTF
TRBJ2-1 - TRBV28 CASSAGLERGGYEQFF
TRBJ2-7 - TRBV6-1 CASTQYGTFSYEQYF
TRBJ2-5 - TRBV7-6 CASSLLAGGEETQYF
TRBJ2-3 - TRBV11-2 CASSSVGRALADTQYF
TRBJ2-2 - TRBV5-1 CASSGDILNTGELFF
TRBJ1-5 few TRBV15 CATSRARLSNQPQHF
TRBJ1-5 - TRBV6-5 CASSPQQGVNQPQHF
TRBJ2-4 - TRBV27 CASSYGTTAKNIQYF
TRBJ1-2 few TRBV19 CASSRTGWSSYGYTF
TRBJ2-5 - TRBV7-2 CASSLRPFGTQYF
TRBJ1-2 - TRBV28 CASNLIGANYGYTF
TRBJ1-1 - TRBV2 CASSEWGGENTEAFF
TRBJ2-3 - TRBV18 CASSPYRVRGPLTDTQYF
TRBJ1-2 - TRBV30 CAWRDLRLGYGYTF
TRBJ2-2 - TRBV27 CASSSLDRRSGELFF
TRBJ1-3 few TRBV4-3 CASSQGNSGNTIYF